This entry lists 10 T cell receptor beta chains sequenced from one sample in a study of lymphopenia after photon versus proton radiotherapy. Assay used: immunoSEQ multiplex PCR; TCRdb lists only in-frame clones, some missing. The sample gives 25,000 to 30,000 clones, approximately 85% of which show up once; over 4% is in the top ten. The sequenced sample was peripheral blood, obtained from a patient treated with photon-based radiotherapy. Every receptor here comes from a man aged 25 to 40 with gastric cancer.

The chain recombines TRBV29-1 with TRBJ2-5; 8 bases are a match to TRBD2. CDR1 and CDR2 (germline): SQVTM, ANQGSEA. With 3 bases clipped from V and 2 bases from J, the junction kept 2 bases outside the gene matches. The CDR3 runs to 13 residues. CDR3 sequence reads: CSVDSGTQETQYF. For the CDR3, the DNA is TGCAGCGTTGATAGCGGGACTCAAGAGACCCAGTACTTC.

V usage is TRBV19 and J usage is TRBJ2-1, with 8 nucleotides matching TRBD2. The length of the CDR3 is 16 residues. V shed 6 bases, J shed 6 bases, and the junction held 13 bases outside the gene matches. CDR1 and CDR2 from the germline V gene are LNHDA and SQIVND (reference sequence). The CDR3 sequence is CASSWTSNKGFNEQFF. Written as DNA, the CDR3 is TGTGCCAGTAGCTGGACTAGCAATAAGGGGTTCAATGAGCAGTTCTTC.

This sequence joins TRBV4-1 and TRBJ2-4, with D possibly matching TRBD1 (5 bases). Germline V CDR1 and CDR2: MGHRA, YSYEKL. Trimming removed 2 bases from V and 4 bases from J, with 6 bases in between. The CDR3 is 13 residues long. CDR3 sequence: CASSQQGKNIQYF. CDR3 coding DNA: TGCGCCAGCAGCCAACAGGGAAAAAACATTCAGTACTTC.

The genes are TRBV4-1 and TRBJ2-3, with D possibly matching TRBD1 (5 bases). Per germline, CDR1 MGHRA and CDR2 YSYEKL. This CDR3 comprises 16 residues. The V and J ends lost 3 bases and 0 bases respectively, with 13 bases between them. The CDR3 DNA reads TGCGCCAGCAGCCAGCTGGACATGATTAGCACAGATACGCAGTATTTT. Protein product: CASSQLDMISTDTQYF.

V usage is TRBV4-2 and J usage is TRBJ2-1; TRBD1 is a possible D gene (5 bases). CDR1 LGHNA and CDR2 YNFKEQ come from the germline V gene. CDR3 length equals 15 residues. The V and J ends lost 1 base and 2 bases respectively, with 9 bases between them. The CDR3 sequence: CASSQGQGTYNEQFF. CDR3 DNA: TGTGCCAGCAGCCAAGGCCAGGGCACCTACAATGAGCAGTTCTTC.

The rearrangement uses TRBV5-8 and TRBJ2-7; no clear D. Germline CDR1 and CDR2: SGHTS and YDEGEE. V was shortened by 2 bases and J by 6 bases, with 18 bases between the two germline ends. CDR3 size: 15 residues. CDR3 in DNA: TGTGCCAGCAGCTTTAGGGCGGTAGGGCTACGCGAGCAGTACTTC. Protein product: CASSFRAVGLREQYF.

The genes are TRBV7-8 and TRBJ1-2; 7 positions match TRBD1. The CDR3 runs to 14 residues. CDR1 and CDR2 (germline): SGHVS, FQNEAQ. The junction had 5 bases not matched to a gene; V was cut back by 2 bases and J by 5 bases. CDR3 sequence reads: CASSLSGQPYGYTF. DNA of the CDR3: TGTGCCAGCAGCTTATCGGGACAGCCATATGGCTACACCTTC. Filled out from reference TRBV7-8 and TRBJ1-2, the complete variable domain reads GAGVSQSPRYKVAKRGQDVALRCDPISGHVSLFWYQQALGQGPEFLTYFQNEAQLDKSGLPSDRFFAERPEGSVSTLKIQRTQQEDSAVYLCASSLSGQPYGYTFGSGTRLTVV.

The sample holds one count of this clone. V is TRBV11-2 and J is TRBJ1-2, with TRBD1 as a possible D gene (5 bases). The germline CDR1 and CDR2 sequences are SGHAT and FQNNGV. CDR3 size: 12 residues. V gave up 5 bases and J gave up 8 bases, with 12 bases separating them. The CDR3 loop reads CASSPQGRGYTF. The CDR3 region has the DNA TGTGCCAGCAGCCCTCAGGGCCGGGGCTACACCTTC. The variable domain in full, completed from reference TRBV11-2 and TRBJ1-2, reads EAGVAQSPRYKIIEKRQSVAFWCNPISGHATLYWYQQILGQGPKLLIQFQNNGVVDDSQLPKDRFSAERLKGVDSTLKIQPAKLEDSAVYLCASSPQGRGYTFGSGTRLTVV.

The chain carries TRBV20-1 and TRBJ2-7; no clear D gene. V lost 6 bases and J lost 6, with 12 bases in between. From germline, CDR1 is DFQATT and CDR2 SNEGSKA (reference sequence). The CDR3 consists of 11 residues. In DNA form, the CDR3 reads TGCAGTGCCCCTAACTACCCCGAGCAGTACTTC. Translated: CSAPNYPEQYF.

The V gene is TRBV7-3, the J gene TRBJ2-2, with D hard to call. The ends were cut back, 6 bases at V and 0 bases at J, with 8 bases in the middle. The V gene's germline CDR1 is SGHTA and CDR2 FQGTGA. This CDR3 spans 14 amino acids. CDR3 residues: CASSDMANTGELFF. For the CDR3, the DNA is TGTGCCAGCAGTGATATGGCGAACACCGGGGAGCTGTTTTTT. The whole variable domain, filled in from reference TRBV7-3 and TRBJ2-2, reads GAGVSQTPSNKVTEKGKYVELRCDPISGHTALYWYRQSLGQGPEFLIYFQGTGAADDSGLPNDRFFAVRPEGSVSTLKIQRTERGDSAVYLCASSDMANTGELFFGEGSRLTVL.